The present entry profiles one T cell receptor beta chain with its context. Its antigen is not known. Other DNA sequences of this sample code for an identical CDR3. The protocol was immunoSEQ multiplex PCR, while the TCRdb copy is restricted to in-frame clones and leaves out a portion. The sample shows 400,000 to 450,000 clones, 92% of them seen only once. The treatment: some 20 received Ad26.COV2.S at low or high dose, single or two shots; five or six received placebo; per-sample allocation not given. Each sample was drawn 63 days after the first injection (of vaccine or placebo). The sample originates from a study of Ad26.COV2.S vaccination and SARS-CoV-2 variants. Study information: Dosing was one shot or two shots 56 days apart. Overall study results and limits: The authors reported substantial breadth in spike-specific CD8+ and CD4+ T cell responses after vaccination.

Looked up from germline, CDR1 is SQVTM and CDR2 is ANQGSEA. Deletions cut 2 bases from V and 2 bases from J, with 8 bases between. The length of the CDR3 is 13 residues. The sequence was collected from a person between 18 and 60 years old who received the Ad26.COV2.S COVID-19 vaccine or a placebo. This specimen consisted of peripheral blood, obtained in a trial of Ad26.COV2.S vaccine versus placebo. V is TRBV29-1 and J is TRBJ2-3; D unresolved. CDR3: CSVESTFTDTQYF. The CDR3 DNA is TGCAGCGTTGAAAGCACTTTCACAGATACGCAGTATTTT.